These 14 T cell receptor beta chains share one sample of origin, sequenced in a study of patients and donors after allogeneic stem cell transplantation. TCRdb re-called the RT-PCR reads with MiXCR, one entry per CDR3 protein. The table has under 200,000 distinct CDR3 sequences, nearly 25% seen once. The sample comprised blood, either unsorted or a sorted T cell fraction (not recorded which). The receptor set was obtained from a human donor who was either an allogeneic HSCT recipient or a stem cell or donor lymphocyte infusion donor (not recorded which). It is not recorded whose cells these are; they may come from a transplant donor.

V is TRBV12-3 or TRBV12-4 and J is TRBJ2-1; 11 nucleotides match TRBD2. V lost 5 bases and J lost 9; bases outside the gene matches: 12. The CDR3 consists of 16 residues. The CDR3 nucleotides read TGTGCCAGCAGTCCTAGGGTAGCGGGAGGGCGGAGTGAGCAGTTCTTC. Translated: CASSPRVAGGRSEQFF.

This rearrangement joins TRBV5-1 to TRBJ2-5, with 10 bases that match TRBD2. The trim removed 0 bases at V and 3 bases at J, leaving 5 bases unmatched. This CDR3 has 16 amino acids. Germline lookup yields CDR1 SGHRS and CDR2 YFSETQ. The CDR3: CASSLVASGGEETQYF. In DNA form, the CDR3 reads TGCGCCAGCAGCTTGGTTGCCAGCGGGGGGGAAGAGACCCAGTACTTC.

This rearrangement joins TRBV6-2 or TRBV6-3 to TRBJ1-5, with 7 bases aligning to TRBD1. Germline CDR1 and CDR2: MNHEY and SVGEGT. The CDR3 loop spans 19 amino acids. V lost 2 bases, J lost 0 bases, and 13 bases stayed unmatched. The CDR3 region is CASSYLRQGGRHSNQPQHF. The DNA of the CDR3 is TGTGCCAGCAGTTACCTCAGGCAGGGGGGAAGGCATAGCAATCAGCCCCAGCATTTT.

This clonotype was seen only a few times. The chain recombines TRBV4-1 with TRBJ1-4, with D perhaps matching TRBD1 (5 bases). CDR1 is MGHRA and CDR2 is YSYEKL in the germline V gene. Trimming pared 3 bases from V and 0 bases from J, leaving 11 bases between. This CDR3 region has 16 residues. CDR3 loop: CASSQDRQTTNEKLFF. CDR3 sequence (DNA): TGCGCCAGCAGCCAGGATCGACAGACAACTAATGAAAAACTGTTTTTT.

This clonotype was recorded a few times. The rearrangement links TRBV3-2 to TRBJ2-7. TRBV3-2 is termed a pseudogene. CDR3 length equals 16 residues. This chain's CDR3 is CASSPRFEGRPYEQYF. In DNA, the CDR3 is TGTGCCAGCAGCCCACGTTTCGAAGGCAGACCCTACGAGCAGTACTTC.

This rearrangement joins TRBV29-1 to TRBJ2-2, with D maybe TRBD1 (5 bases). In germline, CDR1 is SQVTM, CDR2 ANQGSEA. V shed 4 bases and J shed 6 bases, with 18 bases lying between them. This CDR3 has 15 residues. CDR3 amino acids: CSVGGGRVKAGELFF. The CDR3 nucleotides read TGCAGCGTTGGCGGTGGCAGGGTGAAAGCCGGGGAGCTGTTTTTT.

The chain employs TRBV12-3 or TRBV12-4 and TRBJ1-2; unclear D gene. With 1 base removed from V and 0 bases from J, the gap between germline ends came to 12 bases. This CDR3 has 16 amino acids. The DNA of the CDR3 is TGTGCCAGCAGTTTAGGAGGCGGAACAACTAACTATGGCTACACCTTC. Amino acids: CASSLGGGTTNYGYTF.

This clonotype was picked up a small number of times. Here the CDR3 reads CSARVASGNLLNEQFF. The CDR3 DNA sequence: TGCAGTGCTAGAGTGGCTAGCGGGAACTTATTGAATGAGCAGTTCTTC. The rearrangement links TRBV20-1 to TRBJ2-1; TRBD2 matches 9 bases. The V gene end was trimmed by 1 base and the J gene end by 7 bases; junction bases not matched to a gene: 11. Germline V CDR1 and CDR2: DFQATT, SNEGSKA (reference sequence). CDR3 length: 16 residues.

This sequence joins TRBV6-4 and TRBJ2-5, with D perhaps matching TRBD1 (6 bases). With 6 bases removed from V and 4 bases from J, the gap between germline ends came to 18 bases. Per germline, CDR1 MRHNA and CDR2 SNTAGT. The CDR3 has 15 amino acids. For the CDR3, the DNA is TGTGCCAGCAGCTCTGAGTGGGGACATGGAGAGACCCAGTACTTC. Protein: CASSSEWGHGETQYF.

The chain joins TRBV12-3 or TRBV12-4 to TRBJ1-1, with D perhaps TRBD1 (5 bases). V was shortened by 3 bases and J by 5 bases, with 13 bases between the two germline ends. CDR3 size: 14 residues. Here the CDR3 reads CASSLRQGGTEAFF. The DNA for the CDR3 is TGTGCCAGCAGTTTGCGGCAGGGAGGGACTGAAGCTTTCTTT.

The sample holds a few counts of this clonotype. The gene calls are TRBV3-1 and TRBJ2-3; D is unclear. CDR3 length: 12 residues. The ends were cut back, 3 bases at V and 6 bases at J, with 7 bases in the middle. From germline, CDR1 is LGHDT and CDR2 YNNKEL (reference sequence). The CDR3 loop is CASSQGLDTQYF. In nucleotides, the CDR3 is TGTGCCAGCAGCCAGGGTCTGGATACGCAGTATTTT.

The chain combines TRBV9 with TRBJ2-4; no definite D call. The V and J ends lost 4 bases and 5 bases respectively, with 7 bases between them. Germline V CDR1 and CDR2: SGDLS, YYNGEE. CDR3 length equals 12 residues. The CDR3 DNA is TGTGCCAGCAGCCCCCGGGAAAACATTCAGTACTTC. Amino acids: CASSPRENIQYF.

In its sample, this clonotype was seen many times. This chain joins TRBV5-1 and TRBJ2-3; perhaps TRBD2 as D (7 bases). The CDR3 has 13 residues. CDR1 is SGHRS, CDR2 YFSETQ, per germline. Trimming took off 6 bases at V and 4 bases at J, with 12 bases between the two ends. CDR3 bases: TGCGCCAGCATCGGAGGGGGGGCAGATACGCAGTATTTT. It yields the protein CASIGGGADTQYF.

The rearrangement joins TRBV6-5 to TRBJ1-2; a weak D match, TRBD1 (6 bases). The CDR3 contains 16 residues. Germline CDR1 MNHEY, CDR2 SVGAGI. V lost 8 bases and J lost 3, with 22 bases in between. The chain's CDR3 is CASVRDTSQRDYGYTF. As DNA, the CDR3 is TGTGCCAGCGTTCGGGACACCTCTCAGCGGGACTATGGCTACACCTTC.